Below are 32 T cell receptor beta chains sequenced from a single sample in a study of T-cell memory formation after mild COVID-19. A single record per CDR3 protein comes from TCRdb applying MiXCR to the 5' RACE reads. The sample lists about 290,000 distinct CDR3 sequences, 15% to 20% occurring once. Sequences were obtained from PBMCs or a T cell subset sorted from them (not recorded which). These receptors were obtained from a man aged 18 to 30 who had mild COVID-19 (a few samples of this study predate the infection). Cell type and time point are not known.

The V gene is TRBV5-5, the J gene TRBJ1-3; D ambiguous. Germline V gene lookup returns CDR1 SGHKS and CDR2 YYEKEE (reference sequence). The CDR3 contains 15 residues. Trimming removed 0 bases from V and 3 bases from J, with 10 bases in between. This CDR3 reads CASSLGSAVGNTIYF. Written as DNA, the CDR3 is TGTGCCAGCAGCTTGGGCTCGGCAGTTGGAAACACCATATATTTT.

This clonotype has a handful of counts. This sequence joins TRBV12-3 or TRBV12-4 and TRBJ1-4; D not certain. Between the trimmed V and J ends, which lost 0 bases and 7 bases, there was a span of 3 bases. The CDR3 is 12 amino acids. In DNA, the CDR3 is TGTGCCAGCAGTTTAGCCTTTGAAAAACTGTTTTTT. This sequence encodes CASSLAFEKLFF.

This clonotype was counted a few times. V usage is TRBV4-2 and J usage is TRBJ1-2, with D unresolved. V lost 0 bases to trimming and J lost 5 bases, with 13 bases between them. The CDR3 is 15 residues long. Per germline, CDR1 LGHNA and CDR2 YNFKEQ. The CDR3 here is CASSQDFGGTYGYTF. In nucleotides, the CDR3 is TGTGCCAGCAGCCAAGATTTTGGCGGAACTTATGGCTACACCTTC.

The sample holds a few counts of this clonotype. The V gene is TRBV5-4, the J gene TRBJ1-2, with 8 nucleotides matching TRBD1. The CDR3 totals 15 residues. Looked up from germline, CDR1 is SGHNT and CDR2 is YYREEE (reference sequence). With 5 bases clipped from V and 4 bases from J, the junction kept 10 bases outside the gene matches. This CDR3 is CASSTDRGGGYGYTF. For the CDR3, the DNA is TGTGCCAGCAGTACCGACAGGGGAGGTGGCTATGGCTACACCTTC.

There are a few counts of this clonotype. This sequence joins TRBV27 and TRBJ2-1; D gene unclear. Germline V gene data show CDR1 as MNHEY and CDR2 as SMNVEV (reference sequence). The CDR3 length is 14 residues. With 5 bases removed from V and 4 bases from J, the gap between germline ends came to 12 bases. The CDR3 spells CASSPNFGYNEQFF. The DNA for the CDR3 is TGTGCCAGCAGTCCAAATTTCGGGTACAATGAGCAGTTCTTC.

The CDR3 nucleotides read TGTGCCAGCAGCTTTCAGACCAGTCAGCCCCAGCATTTT. It encodes CASSFQTSQPQHF. V and J are TRBV7-2 and TRBJ1-5; unclear D gene. The CDR3 loop spans 13 amino acids. V lost 3 bases, J lost 6 bases, and 9 bases lay in between. Germline loops: CDR1 SGHTA, CDR2 FQGNSA.

This clonotype was seen more than once but under ten times. V gene TRBV29-1 combines with J gene TRBJ2-1; 8 bases map to TRBD1. V lost 3 bases, J lost 7 bases, and 11 bases stayed unmatched. Germline V gene data show CDR1 as SQVTM and CDR2 as ANQGSEA. The CDR3 is 15 residues long. The CDR3 protein is CSVERRGRGQNEQFF. The DNA of the CDR3 is TGCAGCGTTGAGCGTCGAGGCAGGGGGCAAAATGAGCAGTTCTTC.

The chain joins TRBV11-2 to TRBJ1-6; TRBD1 matches at 7 bases. The CDR3 contains 14 residues. Per germline, CDR1 SGHAT and CDR2 FQNNGV. V shed 8 bases and J 5 bases; nucleotides not matched to a gene: 6. CDR3 loop: CASAGTDNNSPLHF. The DNA for the CDR3 is TGTGCCAGCGCCGGGACAGATAATAATTCACCCCTCCACTTT.

V gene TRBV19 combines with J gene TRBJ2-7, with 10 bases aligning to TRBD1. Unmatched junction bases numbered 2, after V lost 2 bases and J lost 1 base. The CDR3 is 15 amino acids. Germline CDR1 reads LNHDA; CDR2 reads SQIVND (reference sequence). The CDR3 bases are TGTGCCAGTAGTATACAGGGACAGGGGTCCTACGAGCAGTACTTC. It translates to CASSIQGQGSYEQYF.

This chain joins TRBV21-1 and TRBJ2-5; the table's D call, TRBD2, has no DNA check behind it. TRBV21-1 is marked as a pseudogene. This CDR3 comprises 16 residues. CDR3 nucleotides: TGTGCCAGCAGCGCCCTCCCCCTAGCGGTACAAGAGACCCAGTACTTC. Its translation: CASSALPLAVQETQYF.

V is TRBV9 and J is TRBJ2-1; TRBD2 matches at 8 bases. Per germline, CDR1 SGDLS and CDR2 YYNGEE. The CDR3 loop spans 16 amino acids. Trimming removed 3 bases from V and 0 bases from J; junction bases left unmatched: 5. The CDR3 bases are TGTGCCAGCAGCGATTTAGCGGGGCACTCCTACAATGAGCAGTTCTTC. Translation gives CASSDLAGHSYNEQFF.

The table lists this clonotype with a few counts. The J gene is TRBJ2-2, the V gene TRBV27; D gene uncertain. This CDR3 region has 14 residues. V shed 5 bases and J shed 2 bases, with 9 bases lying between them. In germline, CDR1 is MNHEY, CDR2 SMNVEV (reference sequence). This CDR3 is CASSLHTNTGELFF. The CDR3 bases are TGTGCCAGCAGTCTCCACACAAACACCGGGGAGCTGTTTTTT.

This clonotype has only a few counts. This chain uses TRBV12-3 or TRBV12-4 with TRBJ2-1, with a tentative D call TRBD1 (6 bases). This CDR3 contains 16 residues. With 4 bases removed from V and 6 bases from J, the gap between germline ends came to 19 bases. The CDR3 nucleotides are TGTGCCAGCAGTTCTACGACAGTGGGGGCTGGCAATGAGCAGTTCTTC. Protein: CASSSTTVGAGNEQFF.

The CDR3: CASSLGGGRAMETQYF. The CDR3 DNA follows: TGTGCCAGCAGCTTGGGAGGAGGGAGGGCCATGGAGACCCAGTACTTC. The chain is built from TRBV11-2 and TRBJ2-5; TRBD2 matches 7 bases. Germline values: CDR1 SGHAT, CDR2 FQNNGV. There are 16 residues in the CDR3. With 3 bases clipped from V and 5 bases from J, the junction kept 12 bases outside the gene matches.

The rearrangement joins TRBV7-8 to TRBJ2-1, with a possible D match to TRBD1 (5 bases). The germline V and J ends were trimmed by 2 bases and 4 bases, with 6 bases remaining between them. From germline, CDR1 is SGHVS and CDR2 FQNEAQ. The CDR3 is made up of 13 amino acids. CDR3 sequence (DNA): TGTGCCAGCAGCTTACAGGGATACAATGAGCAGTTCTTC. It encodes CASSLQGYNEQFF.

The chain uses TRBV6-5 and TRBJ2-2; TRBD2 aligns across 7 bases. The CDR3 is 15 amino acids. Losses at the gene ends were 10 bases for V and 6 bases for J; bases not matched to a gene: 14. Per germline, CDR1 MNHEY and CDR2 SVGAGI. This chain's CDR3 is CATLPIWGGAGELFF. The DNA for the CDR3 is TGTGCCACGCTGCCGATCTGGGGGGGGGCCGGGGAGCTGTTTTTT.

Points on this clonotype: This clone may be a read error of a much larger clone one base away. The CDR3 loop reads CASSERGGTGELFF. In DNA form, the CDR3 reads TGTGCCAGCAGTGAGCGGGGGGGCACCGGGGAGCTGTTTTTT. The chain is built from TRBV6-4 and TRBJ2-2, with 9 nucleotides matching TRBD2. In germline, CDR1 is MRHNA, CDR2 SNTAGT. The CDR3 has 14 residues. After removal of 3 bases from V and 4 bases from J, the junction contained 0 bases not matched to a gene.

The rearrangement links TRBV12-3 or TRBV12-4 to TRBJ1-2; D perhaps matches TRBD1 (5 bases). Trimming left V 7 bases short and J 6 bases short, with 18 bases between. CDR3 length: 14 amino acids. This chain's CDR3 is CASTPSGGEDGYTF. The DNA of the CDR3 is TGTGCCAGCACACCAAGTGGGGGGGAGGATGGCTACACCTTC.

V gene TRBV5-4 combines with J gene TRBJ2-5, with a tentative D call TRBD2 (5 bases). This CDR3 has 14 residues. V lost 7 bases, J lost 5 bases, and 18 bases lay in between. CDR1 SGHNT and CDR2 YYREEE come from the germline V gene (reference sequence). CDR3 DNA: TGTGCCAGCGGCGGCGGGTCTCAAGGGGAGACCCAGTACTTC. As protein: CASGGGSQGETQYF.

This clonotype was seen a handful of times. The chain has TRBV5-1 and TRBJ2-5, with D possibly being TRBD2 (6 bases). This CDR3 has 13 residues. Germline CDR1 is SGHRS and CDR2 is YFSETQ. Trimming shortened V by 4 bases and J by 1 base, and 8 bases separated the two germline ends. The CDR3 here is CASSGGTQETQYF. The CDR3, as DNA: TGCGCCAGCAGCGGAGGGACCCAAGAGACCCAGTACTTC.

This clonotype was observed at least ten times. The V and J genes are TRBV11-2 and TRBJ1-4; D ambiguous. Trimming removed 5 bases from V and 5 bases from J, with 12 bases in between. From germline, CDR1 is SGHAT and CDR2 FQNNGV. The CDR3 is made up of 14 amino acids. The CDR3 region has the DNA TGTGCCAGCAGCCCTAGGCAGTGGAATGAAAAACTGTTTTTT. Its protein is CASSPRQWNEKLFF.

This clonotype was observed many times. V gene TRBV20-1 combines with J gene TRBJ1-1; D remains ambiguous. This CDR3 comprises 12 residues. V lost 5 bases to trimming and J lost 1 base, with 8 bases between them. In germline, CDR1 is DFQATT, CDR2 SNEGSKA (reference sequence). CDR3 coding DNA: TGCAGTGCTCTCGGCGGGAACACTGAAGCTTTCTTT. Translation: CSALGGNTEAFF.

This clonotype has more than one count but fewer than ten. The V gene is TRBV7-2, the J gene TRBJ2-5, with TRBD2 identical over 7 bases. J lost 5 bases, V lost 4 bases, and 4 bases had no gene match. CDR1 and CDR2 from the germline V gene are SGHTA and FQGNSA. CDR3 length: 13 residues. CDR3 sequence reads: CASSSQAGETQYF. The DNA of the CDR3 is TGTGCCAGCAGCTCACAAGCGGGGGAGACCCAGTACTTC. The full variable domain, in which reference TRBV7-2 and TRBJ2-5 provide the parts outside the CDR3, is GAGVSQSPSNKVTEKGKDVELRCDPISGHTALYWYRQSLGQGLEFLIYFQGNSAPDKSGLPSDRFSAERTGGSVSTLTIQRTQQEDSAVYLCASSSQAGETQYFGPGTRLLVL.

The J gene is TRBJ1-4, the V gene TRBV12-3 or TRBV12-4; D perhaps matches TRBD1 (5 bases). The CDR3 consists of 15 residues. V was clipped by 6 bases and J by 10 bases, with 21 bases between them. The CDR3 reads CASSIGGGRDGKLFF. The CDR3 DNA reads as TGTGCCAGCAGCATCGGCGGTGGCAGGGACGGAAAACTGTTTTTT.

J is TRBJ2-7 and V is TRBV4-3; possibly TRBD1 or TRBD2 for D (5 bases each). Trimming took 4 bases from V and 6 from J, leaving 13 bases between them. Germline V gene lookup returns CDR1 LGHNA and CDR2 YSLEER. The CDR3 is made up of 13 amino acids. The CDR3 DNA sequence: TGCGCCAGCAGCCTCCTTCAGGGAGTCGAGCAGTACTTC. This translates into CASSLLQGVEQYF.

A few counts support this clonotype. The J gene is TRBJ1-1, the V gene TRBV7-9, with D possibly being TRBD1 (6 bases). Trimming pared 1 base from V and 4 bases from J, leaving 13 bases between. The germline CDR1 and CDR2 sequences are SEHNR and FQNEAQ (reference sequence). The CDR3 sequence is 15 residues long. The CDR3 loop reads CASSLGRGKSTEAFF. The CDR3 bases are TGTGCCAGCAGCTTAGGAAGGGGGAAAAGCACTGAAGCTTTCTTT.

The chain carries TRBV5-1 and TRBJ2-6; the D gene is possibly TRBD2 (7 bases). Trimming left V 7 bases short and J 0 bases short, with 11 bases between. The CDR3 contains 15 residues. CDR1 is SGHRS and CDR2 is YFSETQ in the germline V gene. In DNA, the CDR3 is TGCGCCAGCGAGGGGGGGTTCTCTGGGGCCAACGTCCTGACTTTC. This codes for CASEGGFSGANVLTF.

This clonotype has more than one count but fewer than ten. The rearrangement links TRBV23-1 to TRBJ1-4; D gene ambiguous. TRBV23-1 is annotated as an ORF whose role is uncertain. V was trimmed by 4 bases and J by 8 bases, leaving 14 bases between them. The CDR3 consists of 14 residues. The CDR3 DNA is TGCGCCAGCAGTCCTCGGGCTGGAAGGGAAAAACTGTTTTTT. It codes for CASSPRAGREKLFF.

V gene TRBV7-9 combines with J gene TRBJ1-1; maybe TRBD1 (5 bases). Germline CDR1 is SEHNR and CDR2 is FQNEAQ (reference sequence). The CDR3 is 15 residues long. Between the trimmed V and J ends, which lost 3 bases and 1 base, there was a span of 12 bases. The CDR3 region is CASSLIIDRNTEAFF. For the CDR3, the DNA is TGTGCCAGCAGCTTGATAATTGACAGGAACACTGAAGCTTTCTTT.

The J gene is TRBJ1-5, the V gene TRBV19, with TRBD1 as a possible D gene (6 bases). This CDR3 is 16 amino acids long. Germline CDR1 reads LNHDA; CDR2 reads SQIVND (reference sequence). Deletions cut 9 bases from V and 0 bases from J, with 18 bases between. CDR3 bases: TGTGCCAGCCGCTTCGGGGGCCCTTATAGCAATCAGCCCCAGCATTTT. It specifies CASRFGGPYSNQPQHF.

The V call is TRBV7-2, the J call TRBJ1-1, with D perhaps TRBD1 (6 bases). The CDR3 has 14 amino acids. Trimming shortened V by 6 bases and J by 5 bases, and 16 bases separated the two germline ends. Germline V gives CDR1 SGHTA, CDR2 FQGNSA. The CDR3 DNA follows: TGTGCCAGCAGGAATACGGGGGCTAGTACTGAAGCTTTCTTT. Residues: CASRNTGASTEAFF.

This clonotype was seen repeatedly, ten times or more. The J gene is TRBJ2-2, the V gene TRBV24-1, with no clear D. The V end was cut by 3 bases, the J end by 6 bases, with 10 bases between. The CDR3 covers 14 residues. CDR1 is KGHDR, CDR2 SFDVKD, per germline. CDR3 sequence: CATSDPFPPGELFF. CDR3 DNA: TGTGCCACCAGTGATCCCTTCCCGCCCGGGGAGCTGTTTTTT.